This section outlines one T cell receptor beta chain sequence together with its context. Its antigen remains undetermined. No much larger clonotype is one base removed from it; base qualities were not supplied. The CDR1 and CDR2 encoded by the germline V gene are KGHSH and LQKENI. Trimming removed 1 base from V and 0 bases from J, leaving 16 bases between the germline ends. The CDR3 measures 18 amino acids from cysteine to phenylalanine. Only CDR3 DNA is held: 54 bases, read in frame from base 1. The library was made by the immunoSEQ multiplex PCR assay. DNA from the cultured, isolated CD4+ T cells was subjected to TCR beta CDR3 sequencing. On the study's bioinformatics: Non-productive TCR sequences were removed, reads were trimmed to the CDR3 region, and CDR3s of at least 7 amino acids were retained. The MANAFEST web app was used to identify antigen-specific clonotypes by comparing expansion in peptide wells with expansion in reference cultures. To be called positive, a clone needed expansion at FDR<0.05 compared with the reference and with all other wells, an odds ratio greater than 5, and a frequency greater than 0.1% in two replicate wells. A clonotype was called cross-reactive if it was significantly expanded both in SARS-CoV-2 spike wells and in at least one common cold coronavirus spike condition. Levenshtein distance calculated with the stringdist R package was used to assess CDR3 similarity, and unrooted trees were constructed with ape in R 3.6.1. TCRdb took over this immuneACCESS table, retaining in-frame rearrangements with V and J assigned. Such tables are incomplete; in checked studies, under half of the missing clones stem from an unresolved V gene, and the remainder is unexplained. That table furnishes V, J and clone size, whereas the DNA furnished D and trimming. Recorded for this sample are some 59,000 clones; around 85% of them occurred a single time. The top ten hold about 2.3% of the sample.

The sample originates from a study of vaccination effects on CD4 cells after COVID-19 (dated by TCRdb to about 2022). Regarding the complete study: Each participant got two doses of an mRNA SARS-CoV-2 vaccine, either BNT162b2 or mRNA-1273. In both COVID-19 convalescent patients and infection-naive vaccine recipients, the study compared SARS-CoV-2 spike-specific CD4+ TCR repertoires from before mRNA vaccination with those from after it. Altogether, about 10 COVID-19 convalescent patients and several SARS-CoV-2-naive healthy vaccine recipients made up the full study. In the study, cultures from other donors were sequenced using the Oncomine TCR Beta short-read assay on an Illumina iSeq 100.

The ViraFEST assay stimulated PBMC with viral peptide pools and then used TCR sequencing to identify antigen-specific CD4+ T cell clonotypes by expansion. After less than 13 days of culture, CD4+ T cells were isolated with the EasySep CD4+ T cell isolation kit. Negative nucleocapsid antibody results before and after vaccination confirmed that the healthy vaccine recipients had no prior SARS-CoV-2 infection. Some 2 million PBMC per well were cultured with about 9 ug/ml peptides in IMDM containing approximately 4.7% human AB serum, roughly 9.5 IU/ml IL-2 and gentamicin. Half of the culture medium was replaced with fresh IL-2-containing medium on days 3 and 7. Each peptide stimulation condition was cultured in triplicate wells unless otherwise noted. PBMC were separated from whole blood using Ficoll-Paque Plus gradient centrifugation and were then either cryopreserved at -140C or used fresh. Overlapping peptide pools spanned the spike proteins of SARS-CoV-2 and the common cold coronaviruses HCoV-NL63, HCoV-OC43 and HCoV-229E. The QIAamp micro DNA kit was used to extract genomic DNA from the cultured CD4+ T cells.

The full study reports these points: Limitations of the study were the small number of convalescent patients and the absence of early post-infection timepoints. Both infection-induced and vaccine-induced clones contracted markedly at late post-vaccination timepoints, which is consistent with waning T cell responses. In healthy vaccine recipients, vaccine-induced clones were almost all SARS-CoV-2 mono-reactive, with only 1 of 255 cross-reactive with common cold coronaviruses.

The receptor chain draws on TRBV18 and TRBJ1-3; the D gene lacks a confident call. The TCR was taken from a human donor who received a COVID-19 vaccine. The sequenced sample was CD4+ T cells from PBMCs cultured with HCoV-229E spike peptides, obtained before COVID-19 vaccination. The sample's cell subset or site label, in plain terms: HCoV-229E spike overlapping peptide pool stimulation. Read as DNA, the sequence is TGTGCCAGCTCACCACGAGGCGTCGACCCGAGCTCTGGAAACACCATATATTTT. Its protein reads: CASSPRGVDPSSGNTIYF.